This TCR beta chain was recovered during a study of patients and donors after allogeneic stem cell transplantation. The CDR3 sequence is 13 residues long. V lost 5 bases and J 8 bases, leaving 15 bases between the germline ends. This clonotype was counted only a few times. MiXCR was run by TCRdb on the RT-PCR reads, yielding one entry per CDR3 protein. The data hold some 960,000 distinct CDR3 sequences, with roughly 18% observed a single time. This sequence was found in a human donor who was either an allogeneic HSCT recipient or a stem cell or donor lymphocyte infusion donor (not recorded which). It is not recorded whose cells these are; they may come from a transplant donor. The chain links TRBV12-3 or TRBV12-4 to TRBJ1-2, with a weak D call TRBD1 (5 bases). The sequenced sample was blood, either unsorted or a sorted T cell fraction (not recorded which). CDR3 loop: CASSPRGVLGYTF. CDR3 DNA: TGTGCCAGCAGTCCGCGGGGCGTCTTGGGCTACACCTTC.